Listed below are T cell receptor beta chains from one sample, sequenced in a study of T cells in Graves' hyperthyroidism and ophthalmopathy. TCRdb itself ran the multiplex PCR reads through MiXCR, one entry per CDR3 protein. The repertoire consists of fewer than 900,000 distinct CDR3 sequences, with under 20% occurring once and the leading ten covering over 15%. The sequencing input was blood. These receptors originate from a woman between 50 and 59 years old with Graves' hyperthyroidism that later progressed to Graves' ophthalmopathy. Both conserved end residues are part of each CDR3. The D gene is left open where the match is weak. The size field is filled for only some rows; it gives once, few, many or a size class.

V gene	D gene	clone size	J gene	CDR3 DNA	CDR3 protein
TRBV6-5	-	-	TRBJ1-5	TGTGCCAGCAGTTACTCGAAGGTGATGAGCAATCAGCCCCAGCATTTT	CASSYSKVMSNQPQHF
TRBV3-1	TRBD1	-	TRBJ1-2	TGTGCCAGCAGCCAAGATGTAGTGGACAGGGTCGGTGGCTACACCTTC	CASSQDVVDRVGGYTF
TRBV30	-	many	TRBJ1-1	TGTGCCTGGAGTGTAGGAGGGGGGCACACTGAAGCTTTCTTT	CAWSVGGGHTEAFF
TRBV6-1	-	-	TRBJ1-5	TGTGCCACCTCGGACGGAAAAATTAACAATCAGCCCCAGCATTTT	CATSDGKINNQPQHF
TRBV29-1	-	-	TRBJ2-7	TGCAGCGTTGAAACAGGGAGTGTATACGAGCAGTACTTC	CSVETGSVYEQYF
TRBV27	-	-	TRBJ1-5	TGTGCCAGCAGTGTACAGGGACTTAATCAGCCCCAGCATTTT	CASSVQGLNQPQHF
TRBV20-1	TRBD2	-	TRBJ2-3	TGCAGCCGAAAAGCGGGGGGCACAGATACGCAGTATTTT	CSRKAGGTDTQYF
TRBV4-1	-	-	TRBJ2-3	TGCGCCAGCAGCTGGGCAGGGACGGGCACAGATACGCAGTATTTT	CASSWAGTGTDTQYF
TRBV7-2	TRBD1	-	TRBJ1-6	TGTGCCAGCAGCTCCTGGACAGGCTTTAGCTCCTATAATTCACCCCTCCACTTT	CASSSWTGFSSYNSPLHF
TRBV11-2	TRBD1	few	TRBJ1-2	TGTGCCAGCAGCGAGGACAGGGATAGGGGCTACACCTTC	CASSEDRDRGYTF
TRBV27	-	-	TRBJ1-6	TGTGCCAGCAGTTATAGGAATTCACCCCTCCACTTT	CASSYRNSPLHF
TRBV20-1	-	few	TRBJ1-2	TGCAGTGCTAGAGATAGAGATGGGGGCTATGGCTACACCTTC	CSARDRDGGYGYTF
TRBV2	TRBD2	many	TRBJ2-3	TGTGCCAGCAGTGCTGAGCGGACTAGCGGGGGCTTGGATACGCAGTATTTT	CASSAERTSGGLDTQYF
TRBV20-1	TRBD2	many	TRBJ2-2	TGCAGTGCCACGAACGGTTTAGCGGGGAACACCGGGGAGCTGTTTTTT	CSATNGLAGNTGELFF
TRBV11-2	TRBD1	many	TRBJ1-5	TGTGCCAGCAGCCCTCATGGACAGGGGATCAATCAGCCCCAGCATTTT	CASSPHGQGINQPQHF
TRBV6-2/TRBV6-3	-	-	TRBJ1-4	TGTGCCAGCAGTTACCGGGCTGCAACTAATGAAAAACTGTTTTTT	CASSYRAATNEKLFF
TRBV5-6	TRBD1	few	TRBJ2-2	TGTGCCAGCAGCTTGGACTACAGGGGCACCGGGGAGCTGTTTTTT	CASSLDYRGTGELFF
TRBV7-3	-	few	TRBJ2-1	TGTGCCCGCCAGCACAGGGCCCTCTACAATGAGCAGTTCTTC	CARQHRALYNEQFF
TRBV6-2/TRBV6-3	TRBD2	few	TRBJ2-3	TGTGCCAGCATCCCTAGCGGGATCATCACAGATACGCAGTATTTT	CASIPSGIITDTQYF
TRBV3-1	-	many	TRBJ1-2	TGTGCCAGCAGCCAAGAGGACTATGGCTACACCTTC	CASSQEDYGYTF
TRBV20-1	TRBD2	-	TRBJ2-1	TGCAGTGCTGCTAGCGGGGGGGCTCGTGAGCAGTTCTTC	CSAASGGAREQFF
TRBV5-5	-	many	TRBJ1-4	TGTGCCAGCAGCGATCCAGGGATACCTAATGAAAAACTGTTTTTT	CASSDPGIPNEKLFF
TRBV20-1	TRBD1	many	TRBJ1-2	TGCAGTGCTAGGATGACAGGGAGGGATGGCTACACCTTC	CSARMTGRDGYTF
TRBV7-9	-	few	TRBJ1-1	TGTGCCAGCAGCTTAGAGGGGCAGATAGAAGCTTTCTTT	CASSLEGQIEAFF
TRBV6-1	-	-	TRBJ1-6	TGTGCCAGCAGTGTCGAGGAGTTCTATAATTCACCCCTCCACTTT	CASSVEEFYNSPLHF
TRBV5-1	TRBD2	few	TRBJ2-1	TGCGCCAGCAGCTTGGAGGCTAGCGGGGTCAATGAGCAGTTCTTC	CASSLEASGVNEQFF
TRBV10-3	-	-	TRBJ2-2	TGTGCCACAGCCAGTGAAACGGGAAACACCGGGGAGCTGTTTTTT	CATASETGNTGELFF
TRBV3-1	-	many	TRBJ1-5	TGTGCCAGCAGCCAAGATGCGATGAGCAATCAGCCCCAGCATTTT	CASSQDAMSNQPQHF
TRBV7-9	TRBD2	many	TRBJ2-1	TGTGCCAGCAGCCCCGAACGCGGGGGGCGTGTTAATGAGCAGTTCTTC	CASSPERGGRVNEQFF
TRBV3-1	TRBD1	-	TRBJ1-5	TGTGCCAGCAGCCAGTGGGACAGGGGCCGAAATCAGCCCCAGCATTTT	CASSQWDRGRNQPQHF
TRBV11-2	TRBD2	many	TRBJ2-7	TGTGCCAGCAGCTTCTATAAGGGACCGAGACTAGCGATGAACGAGCAGTACTTC	CASSFYKGPRLAMNEQYF
TRBV19	-	-	TRBJ2-1	TGTGCCAGCCGGGACGGCCTTTCCTACAATGAGCAGTTCTTC	CASRDGLSYNEQFF
TRBV18	-	many	TRBJ2-7	TGTGCCAGCTCACCAAAGGACATCTCCTACGAGCAGTACTTC	CASSPKDISYEQYF
TRBV20-1	TRBD2	many	TRBJ2-5	TGCAGTGCCCAAAGACTAGCGGGGGAGGAGACCCAGTACTTC	CSAQRLAGEETQYF
TRBV19	-	many	TRBJ2-2	TGTGCCAGTAGGGAGGGATCCTCGGCGGGGGAGCTGTTTTTT	CASREGSSAGELFF
TRBV27	TRBD2	few	TRBJ2-2	TGTGCCAGCAGTTTTCAGCGGGGGAGCGGGGAGCTGTTTTTT	CASSFQRGSGELFF
TRBV7-8	TRBD1	many	TRBJ1-1	TGTGCCAGCAGCGTATACAGGGGCCCGAAGAACACTGAAGCTTTCTTT	CASSVYRGPKNTEAFF
TRBV12-3/TRBV12-4	-	many	TRBJ2-1	TGTGCCAGCAGTTTAGCATCGGGGCTAAATGAGCAGTTCTTC	CASSLASGLNEQFF
TRBV2	-	many	TRBJ2-2	TGTGCCAGCAGTGGCCGAACTGGGGGGAACACCGGGGAGCTGTTTTTT	CASSGRTGGNTGELFF
TRBV18	-	few	TRBJ1-6	TGTGCCAGCTCACCGTCTTTAAGGACCGGGGACCGATCTTCACCCCTCCACTTT	CASSPSLRTGDRSSPLHF
TRBV6-1	-	few	TRBJ1-1	TGTGCCAGCAGTTATCAAAGACCGCCGAACACTGAAGCTTTCTTT	CASSYQRPPNTEAFF
TRBV4-1	-	-	TRBJ1-2	TGCGCCAGCAGCCAAGATCTCCCACAGACGAAATATGGCTACACCTTC	CASSQDLPQTKYGYTF
TRBV24-1	-	-	TRBJ2-7	TGTGCCACCAGTGATTCCAGTTACGAGCAGTACTTC	CATSDSSYEQYF
TRBV11-2	-	few	TRBJ1-4	TGTGCCAGCAGCTTAGATAGTTGGGTTGAAAAACTGTTTTTT	CASSLDSWVEKLFF
TRBV4-1	TRBD1	few	TRBJ1-3	TGCGCCAGCAGCCCTAGAAGGCTAGCAGGACAGGGGATAGGAAACACCATATATTTT	CASSPRRLAGQGIGNTIYF
TRBV11-1	-	-	TRBJ1-6	TGTGCCAGCAGCTGGGACCGGATCATCTCCTATAATTCACCCCTCCACTTT	CASSWDRIISYNSPLHF
TRBV6-2/TRBV6-3	-	many	TRBJ2-5	TGTGCCAGCAGTAACCTATTCTCGGGGGAAGAGACCCAGTACTTC	CASSNLFSGEETQYF
TRBV12-3/TRBV12-4	TRBD1	few	TRBJ2-2	TGTGCCAGCAGTTTATACCAGGGGGCTCACACCGGGGAGCTGTTTTTT	CASSLYQGAHTGELFF